The 23 T cell receptor beta chains presented below share a single source sample, sequenced in a study of shared clonotypes between healthy human individuals. Assay used: immunoSEQ multiplex PCR; TCRdb lists only in-frame clones, some missing. The sample lists roughly 890,000 clones, almost 95% seen once, with around 24% in the top ten. The naive CD8 subset, CD45RO-negative cells positively selected for CCR7, excluded terminally differentiated effector memory CD45RA+ cells. Sequenced: naive CD8+ T cells sorted from blood. These receptors all stem from a man younger than 45 in good health.

This clone has a single count. V gene TRBV7-9 combines with J gene TRBJ1-3, with a possible D match to TRBD1 (6 bases). The V end was cut by 5 bases, the J end by 8 bases, with 13 bases between. Germline values: CDR1 SEHNR, CDR2 FQNEAQ (reference sequence). The CDR3 extends over 13 amino acids. DNA of the CDR3: TGTGCCAGCAGCGAAGGGACAAGGGACACCATATATTTT. Protein sequence: CASSEGTRDTIYF.

The rearrangement joins TRBV5-1 to TRBJ2-7; D is unclear. Germline V gene data show CDR1 as SGHRS and CDR2 as YFSETQ. This CDR3 spans 16 amino acids. V dropped 3 bases and J dropped 3 bases, with 19 bases sitting between them. In nucleotides, the CDR3 is TGCGCCAGCAGCTCCAGTCCCGGCAATTCGTACTACGAGCAGTACTTC. As protein: CASSSSPGNSYYEQYF. Variable domain in full (rest from reference TRBV5-1 and TRBJ2-7): KAGVTQTPRYLIKTRGQQVTLSCSPISGHRSVSWYQQTPGQGLQFLFEYFSETQRNKGNFPGRFSGRQFSNSRSEMNVSTLELGDSALYLCASSSSPGNSYYEQYFGPGTRLTVT.

The V gene is TRBV4-2, the J gene TRBJ1-3; 7 bases align to TRBD1. Germline trimming cut 4 bases from V and 4 bases from J; bases unmatched to any gene: 7. Germline loops: CDR1 LGHNA, CDR2 YNFKEQ. This CDR3 is 15 amino acids long. CDR3 region: CASSLGRGPGNTIYF. The CDR3 DNA sequence: TGTGCCAGCAGCCTCGGGAGGGGGCCAGGAAACACCATATATTTT.

V usage is TRBV9 and J usage is TRBJ1-2; possibly TRBD1 for D (6 bases). CDR1 SGDLS and CDR2 YYNGEE come from the germline V gene. This CDR3 spans 14 amino acids. The germline V and J ends were trimmed by 3 bases and 4 bases, with 13 bases remaining between them. In DNA form, the CDR3 reads TGTGCCAGCAGCGGACACAGGGTCGGCTATGGCTACACCTTC. Translating it yields CASSGHRVGYGYTF.

The rearrangement joins TRBV5-5 to TRBJ2-7; TRBD1 is a possible D gene (6 bases). This CDR3 spans 15 amino acids. Trimming cost V 0 bases and J 5 bases, with 15 bases left between them. CDR1 is SGHKS and CDR2 is YYEKEE in the germline V gene (reference sequence). The chain's CDR3 is CASSLATGPPNEQYF. Here the CDR3 DNA reads TGTGCCAGCAGCTTGGCCACAGGGCCCCCCAACGAGCAGTACTTC.

The rearrangement uses TRBV25-1 and TRBJ2-5; 7 positions agree with TRBD2. Per the germline V gene, CDR1 is MGHDK and CDR2 is SYGVNS. The CDR3 contains 16 residues. The V and J ends lost 5 bases and 2 bases, in that order; junction bases with no gene match: 11. The CDR3 is CASSRGGSPKQETQYF. CDR3 sequence (DNA): TGTGCCAGCAGTAGGGGCGGGAGCCCCAAACAAGAGACCCAGTACTTC.

The chain joins TRBV11-2 to TRBJ2-3, with no clear D. The V end lost 1 base, the J end lost 0 bases, and 5 bases lay between the germline ends. This CDR3 is built from 14 residues. Germline CDR1 and CDR2: SGHAT and FQNNGV. The CDR3 region has the DNA TGTGCCAGCAGCTTAGGATGGAGCACAGATACGCAGTATTTT. Translated: CASSLGWSTDTQYF.

This clone has only one observation. Written as DNA, the CDR3 is TGTGCCAGCAGCCCAACCACAGTGAAAATGGGATCCTACGAGCAGTACTTC. Translated, it gives CASSPTTVKMGSYEQYF. This chain links TRBV7-9 with TRBJ2-7, with unresolved D. Germline CDR1 SEHNR, CDR2 FQNEAQ (reference sequence). V lost 5 bases and J 1 base, leaving 21 bases between the germline ends. The CDR3 has 17 residues.

The chain uses TRBV27 and TRBJ2-1; 7 nucleotides align to TRBD2. Germline assignment: CDR1 MNHEY and CDR2 SMNVEV (reference sequence). This CDR3 region has 15 residues. J lost 7 bases, V lost 4 bases, and 10 bases had no gene match. CDR3: CASSSAAGPGNEQFF. CDR3 sequence (DNA): TGTGCCAGCAGTTCAGCAGCGGGACCTGGGAATGAGCAGTTCTTC.

This clone was counted once. V is TRBV29-1 and J is TRBJ2-7; TRBD1 agrees at 11 bases. Germline-derived CDR1 and CDR2 are SQVTM and ANQGSEA. Losses at the gene ends were 6 bases for V and 6 bases for J; bases not matched to a gene: 7. The CDR3 has 13 residues. Written as DNA, the CDR3 is TGCAGCGTGGTCTGGACAGGGGGCGGCGAGCAGTACTTC. Amino acid sequence: CSVVWTGGGEQYF.

The CDR3 sequence: CASSFRQNQETQYF. As DNA, the CDR3 is TGTGCCAGCAGTTTTAGGCAGAATCAAGAGACCCAGTACTTC. V gene TRBV27 combines with J gene TRBJ2-5; D remains ambiguous. The CDR3 spans 14 residues. Germline CDR1 reads MNHEY; CDR2 reads SMNVEV (reference sequence). The V and J ends lost 3 bases and 2 bases respectively, with 10 bases between them.

The chain couples TRBV30 to TRBJ2-5; D may be TRBD1 (6 bases). Trimming pared 1 base from V and 9 bases from J, leaving 21 bases between. The CDR3 runs to 15 residues. Germline assignment: CDR1 GTSNPN and CDR2 SVGIG (reference sequence). CDR3 DNA sequence: TGTGCCTGGAGTGGAATGGACAGAACGAGAGGGGCCCAGTACTTC. It translates to CAWSGMDRTRGAQYF.

The chain combines TRBV27 with TRBJ2-7; D is undetermined. Trimming shortened V by 6 bases and J by 5 bases, and 20 bases separated the two germline ends. CDR1 is MNHEY and CDR2 is SMNVEV in the germline V gene (reference sequence). This CDR3 is 15 amino acids long. The CDR3 region is CASSPWKALLDEQYF. The CDR3 nucleotides are TGTGCCAGCAGCCCCTGGAAGGCTCTTCTCGACGAGCAGTACTTC.

This chain joins TRBV15 and TRBJ1-2; D is perhaps TRBD1 (6 bases). V was trimmed by 5 bases and J by 5 bases, leaving 15 bases between them. The CDR3 extends over 14 amino acids. Germline V lookup: CDR1 LNHNV, CDR2 YYDKDF (reference sequence). The CDR3 here is CATSPKEGVYGYTF. In DNA, the CDR3 is TGTGCCACCAGCCCGAAGGAGGGGGTTTATGGCTACACCTTC.

The J gene is TRBJ1-2, the V gene TRBV27; 8 bases align to TRBD1. Germline V gene sequence: CDR1 MNHEY, CDR2 SMNVEV (reference sequence). CDR3 length: 15 amino acids. V dropped 3 bases and J dropped 1; count of bases not matched to a gene: 4. The CDR3 DNA sequence: TGTGCCAGCAGTTTGAGGACAGGGCTTAACTATGGCTACACCTTC. It yields the protein CASSLRTGLNYGYTF.

V is TRBV7-9 and J is TRBJ2-3; D unclear. The germline gives CDR1 SEHNR, CDR2 FQNEAQ (reference sequence). Trimming removed 6 bases from V and 1 base from J, with 8 bases in between. The CDR3 loop spans 13 amino acids. In DNA, the CDR3 is TGTGCCAGCAGATTCACAGGCACAGATACGCAGTATTTT. As protein: CASRFTGTDTQYF.

V gene TRBV27 combines with J gene TRBJ1-5; 10 bases are shared with TRBD1. CDR3 size: 17 residues. V trimming: 0 bases; J trimming: 4 bases; junction bases outside the gene matches: 6. CDR1 and CDR2 (germline): MNHEY, SMNVEV (reference sequence). CDR3 nucleotide sequence: TGTGCCAGCAGTTTATCGGGACAGGGACAGGGGAATCAGCCCCAGCATTTT. It yields the protein CASSLSGQGQGNQPQHF.

The V and J genes are TRBV18 and TRBJ2-3; D remains ambiguous. Per germline, CDR1 KGHSH and CDR2 LQKENI. The CDR3 has 14 residues. Trimming cost V 0 bases and J 14 bases, with 18 bases left between them. The chain's CDR3 is CASSPPGSFQALYF. The CDR3 DNA sequence: TGTGCCAGCTCACCACCGGGGTCCTTTCAAGCTCTGTATTTT. The full variable domain, completed using reference TRBV18 and TRBJ2-3, is NAGVMQNPRHLVRRRGQEARLRCSPMKGHSHVYWYRQLPEEGLKFMVYLQKENIIDESGMPKERFSAEFPKEGPSILRIQQVVRGDSAAYFCASSPPGSFQALYFGPGTRLTVL.

The chain is built from TRBV27 and TRBJ2-3; D call uncertain. The CDR3 is 14 residues long. Deletions cut 1 base from V and 4 bases from J, with 9 bases between. Per germline, CDR1 MNHEY and CDR2 SMNVEV (reference sequence). CDR3 amino acids: CASSLFFGSDTQYF. The CDR3, as DNA: TGTGCCAGCAGTTTATTTTTCGGCTCAGATACGCAGTATTTT.

This chain connects TRBV25-1 to TRBJ2-7; TRBD1 aligns across 9 bases. The CDR3 sequence is 16 residues long. J lost 6 bases, V lost 6 bases, and 15 bases had no gene match. CDR1 MGHDK and CDR2 SYGVNS come from the germline V gene. The DNA for the CDR3 is TGTGCCAGCAGCCCCCCGGTGGGACAGGGTCTGGCCGAGCAGTACTTC. Translating it yields CASSPPVGQGLAEQYF.

This clone has a single count. The chain combines TRBV5-1 with TRBJ1-3; tentative D call: TRBD1 (6 bases). The V and J ends lost 4 bases and 8 bases respectively, with 19 bases between them. The CDR3 has 15 amino acids. The germline V gene has CDR1 SGHRS and CDR2 YFSETQ. CDR3 region: CASSPRDIFGDTIYF. CDR3 nucleotide sequence: TGCGCCAGCAGCCCCCGGGACATATTCGGAGACACCATATATTTT.

The rearrangement uses TRBV10-2 and TRBJ2-4; the D gene could be TRBD1 or TRBD2 (5 bases each). V lost 8 bases and J lost 6, with 17 bases in between. This CDR3 has 14 amino acids. CDR1 and CDR2 from the germline V gene are WSHSY and SAAADI. CDR3 protein: CASSLGVDGNIQYF. In DNA form, the CDR3 reads TGCGCCAGCTCTCTGGGGGTGGATGGAAACATTCAGTACTTC.

The V and J genes are TRBV11-3 and TRBJ2-1; TRBD2 aligns across 8 bases. Trimming took 0 bases from V and 5 from J; bases not matched to a gene: 6. Germline CDR1 reads SGHNT; CDR2 reads YENEEA. The CDR3 loop spans 16 amino acids. The CDR3 is CASSLDLREGHNEQFF. In DNA form, the CDR3 reads TGTGCCAGCAGCTTAGATCTCCGGGAGGGCCACAATGAGCAGTTCTTC.